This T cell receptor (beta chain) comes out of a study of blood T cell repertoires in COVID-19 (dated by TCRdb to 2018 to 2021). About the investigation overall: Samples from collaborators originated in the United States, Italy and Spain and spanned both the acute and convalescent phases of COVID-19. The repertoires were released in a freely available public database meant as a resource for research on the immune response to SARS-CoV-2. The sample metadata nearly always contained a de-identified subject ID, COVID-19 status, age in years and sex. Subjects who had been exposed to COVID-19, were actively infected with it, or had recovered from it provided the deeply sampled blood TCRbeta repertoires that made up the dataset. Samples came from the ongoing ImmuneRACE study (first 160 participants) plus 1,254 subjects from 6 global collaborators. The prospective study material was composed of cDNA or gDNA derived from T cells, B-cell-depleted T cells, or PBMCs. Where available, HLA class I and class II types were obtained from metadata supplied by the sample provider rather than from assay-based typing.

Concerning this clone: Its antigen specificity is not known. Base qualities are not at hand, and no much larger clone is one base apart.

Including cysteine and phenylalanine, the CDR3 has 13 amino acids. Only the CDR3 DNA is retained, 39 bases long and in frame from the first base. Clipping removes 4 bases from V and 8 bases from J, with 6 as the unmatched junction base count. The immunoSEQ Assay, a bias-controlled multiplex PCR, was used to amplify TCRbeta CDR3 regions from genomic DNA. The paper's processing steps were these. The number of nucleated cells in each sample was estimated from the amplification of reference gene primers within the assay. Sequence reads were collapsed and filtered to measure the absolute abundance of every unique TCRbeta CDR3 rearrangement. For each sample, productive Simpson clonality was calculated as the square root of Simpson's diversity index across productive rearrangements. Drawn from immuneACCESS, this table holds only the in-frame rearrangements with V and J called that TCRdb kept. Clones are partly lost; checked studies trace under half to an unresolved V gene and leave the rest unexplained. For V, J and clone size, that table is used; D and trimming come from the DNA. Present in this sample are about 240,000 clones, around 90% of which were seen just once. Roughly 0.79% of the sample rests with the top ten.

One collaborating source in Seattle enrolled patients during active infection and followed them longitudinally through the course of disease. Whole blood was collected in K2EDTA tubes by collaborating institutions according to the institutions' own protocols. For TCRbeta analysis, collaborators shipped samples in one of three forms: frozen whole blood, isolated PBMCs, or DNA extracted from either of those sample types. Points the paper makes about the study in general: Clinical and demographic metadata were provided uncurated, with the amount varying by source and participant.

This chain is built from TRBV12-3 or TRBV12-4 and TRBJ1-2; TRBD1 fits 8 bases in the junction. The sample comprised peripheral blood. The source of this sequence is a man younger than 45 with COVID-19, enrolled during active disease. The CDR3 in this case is CASSSDRVYGYTF. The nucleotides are TGTGCCAGCAGTTCGGACAGGGTCTACGGCTACACCTTC.